Sequencing of this T cell receptor beta chain was carried out in a study of CD8 T cells in ankylosing spondylitis. General study results and limits: Reactive arthritis synovial fluid and blood previously showed some of these motif variants. Characteristic, it appeared, of ankylosing spondylitis blood was a TCR beta motif of about eight highly homologous variants.

Libraries for TCR beta were made by quantitative 5'-RACE with molecular barcodes. TCRdb re-called the 5' RACE reads through MiXCR, storing one row per CDR3 protein. This table has under 250,000 distinct CDR3 sequences, more than 5.5% appearing once. The CDR3 has 13 residues. V lost 6 bases, J lost 8 bases, and 8 bases stayed unmatched. Germline V gene sequence: CDR1 MNHEY, CDR2 SMNVEV (reference sequence). This clonotype was counted ten times or more. The target antigen is unknown. The sample comprised blood, either unsorted or a sorted T cell fraction (not recorded which). This clonotype was sampled from a male donor with ankylosing spondylitis. The rearrangement links TRBV27 to TRBJ1-2; 8 nucleotides align to TRBD1. The CDR3 loop reads CASRYGQGRGYTF. The CDR3, as DNA: TGTGCCAGCAGATATGGACAGGGACGAGGCTACACCTTC.